These T cell receptor beta chains were read from a single sample in a study of shared clonotypes between healthy human individuals. Data came from immunoSEQ multiplex PCR; TCRdb stores just in-frame clones and leaves some out. Here the sample spans 2,500,000 or so clones, roughly 92% being singletons. Sequencing used naive CD4+ T cells sorted from blood. Receptor source: a man between 18 and 29 years old in good health. CDR3s include the opening cysteine and the closing phenylalanine or tryptophan. D genes are given only for firm matches. Clone size is stated in some rows and not others, as once, few, many or a class when expanded.

size: NA; V: TRBV7-3; J: TRBJ1-6; D: TRBD1; DNA: TGTGCCAGCAGCTTAGGGACAGGGGATAATTCACCCCTCCACTTT; CDR3: CASSLGTGDNSPLHF
size: NA; V: TRBV5-1; J: TRBJ2-2; D: NA; DNA: TGCGCCAGCAGCTTGTCACAGATCAACACCGGGGAGCTGTTTTTT; CDR3: CASSLSQINTGELFF
size: NA; V: TRBV7-2; J: TRBJ1-6; D: NA; DNA: TGTGCCAGCAGCCCACAATCCGGCACAGTCGACCCTTCACCCCTCCACTTT; CDR3: CASSPQSGTVDPSPLHF
size: NA; V: TRBV9; J: TRBJ2-3; D: TRBD2; DNA: TGTGCCAGCCAGAAGTCTAGCGGGAACACAGATACGCAGTATTTT; CDR3: CASQKSSGNTDTQYF
size: once; V: TRBV28; J: TRBJ1-5; D: NA; DNA: TGTGCCAGCAGTGGGGGGGGCGCTGTAGGCAATCAGCCCCAGCATTTT; CDR3: CASSGGGAVGNQPQHF
size: NA; V: TRBV29-1; J: TRBJ1-2; D: NA; DNA: TGCAGCGTTGTTCGTGGCGCCGAGTCCTATGGCTACACCTTC; CDR3: CSVVRGAESYGYTF
size: NA; V: TRBV5-6; J: TRBJ1-4; D: NA; DNA: TGTGCCAGCAGCTTTGGTATCGGTGAAAAACTGTTTTTT; CDR3: CASSFGIGEKLFF
size: NA; V: TRBV10-2; J: TRBJ2-5; D: NA; DNA: TGCGCCAGCAGTCCTGGACAGACTACCGGGCGGAACCAAGAGACCCAGTACTTC; CDR3: CASSPGQTTGRNQETQYF
size: once; V: TRBV30; J: TRBJ1-6; D: NA; DNA: TGTGCCTGGAGGGAGACAGGCGCCTATAATTCACCCCTCCACTTT; CDR3: CAWRETGAYNSPLHF
size: once; V: TRBV2; J: TRBJ2-7; D: NA; DNA: TGTGCCAGCAGTGACCCCTCCATTTGGAGCTCCTACGAGCAGTACTTC; CDR3: CASSDPSIWSSYEQYF
size: NA; V: TRBV7-9; J: TRBJ1-1; D: TRBD1; DNA: TGTGCCAGCAGCTTAGGAACAGGGGGAGGCACTGAAGCTTTCTTT; CDR3: CASSLGTGGGTEAFF
size: NA; V: TRBV11-3; J: TRBJ2-2; D: TRBD2; DNA: TGTGCCAGCAGCTTCCGGGGGGGCACCGGGGAGCTGTTTTTT; CDR3: CASSFRGGTGELFF
size: NA; V: TRBV5-4; J: TRBJ1-1; D: TRBD1; DNA: TGTGCCAGCAACCAACAGGGGGCGCGCACTGAAGCTTTCTTT; CDR3: CASNQQGARTEAFF
size: once; V: TRBV19; J: TRBJ1-5; D: NA; DNA: TGTGCCAGTAGTATAGATGGCGGTCAGCCCCAGCATTTT; CDR3: CASSIDGGQPQHF
size: once; V: TRBV12-5; J: TRBJ2-6; D: NA; DNA: TGTGCTAGTGGCTCTCCGGGTCCGGGGGGGGCCAACGTCCTGACTTTC; CDR3: CASGSPGPGGANVLTF
size: NA; V: TRBV28; J: TRBJ1-4; D: NA; DNA: TGTGCCAGCAGCCCGGCCGGTGGGGGGATCTGGGAAAAACTGTTTTTT; CDR3: CASSPAGGGIWEKLFF
size: once; V: TRBV2; J: TRBJ2-5; D: TRBD2; DNA: TGTGCCAGCCCCGGACTAGCGGTGCAAGAGACCCAGTACTTC; CDR3: CASPGLAVQETQYF
size: NA; V: TRBV10-3; J: TRBJ2-3; D: TRBD2; DNA: TGTGCCATCAGTGGGGGACTAGCGGTTAGCACAGATACGCAGTATTTT; CDR3: CAISGGLAVSTDTQYF
size: NA; V: TRBV9; J: TRBJ1-3; D: NA; DNA: TGTGCCAGCAGCGTAGGAGTGGCGGGAAACACCATATATTTT; CDR3: CASSVGVAGNTIYF
size: NA; V: TRBV5-4; J: TRBJ1-2; D: TRBD1; DNA: TGTGCCAGCAGCCATTCCGACAGGGAGGATGGCTACACCTTC; CDR3: CASSHSDREDGYTF
size: NA; V: TRBV6-6; J: TRBJ2-5; D: NA; DNA: TGTGCCAGCAGACGCGGGACATGGGAGACCCAGTACTTC; CDR3: CASRRGTWETQYF
size: once; V: TRBV5-1; J: TRBJ1-5; D: NA; DNA: TGCGCCAGCAGCCTTGGATACAGCAGGGTCGGTAGCAATCAGCCCCAGCATTTT; CDR3: CASSLGYSRVGSNQPQHF
size: NA; V: TRBV2; J: TRBJ1-6; D: NA; DNA: TGTGCCAGCAGTGAATTCCAGGGGACTACGAATTCACCCCTCCACTTT; CDR3: CASSEFQGTTNSPLHF
size: once; V: TRBV19; J: TRBJ1-3; D: NA; DNA: TGTGTCTCGCGGGGGCCTGGAAACACCATATATTTT; CDR3: CVSRGPGNTIYF
size: once; V: TRBV29-1; J: TRBJ1-5; D: TRBD1; DNA: TGCAGCGCCGAGACAGGGGGCAATCAGCCCCAGCATTTT; CDR3: CSAETGGNQPQHF
size: NA; V: TRBV29-1; J: TRBJ1-2; D: NA; DNA: TGCAGCGTTGGCACAGGGATACGTGGCTACACCTTC; CDR3: CSVGTGIRGYTF
size: NA; V: TRBV9; J: TRBJ2-1; D: NA; DNA: TGTGCCAGCAGCCCCGGGAGAGGCAGCAATGAGCAGTTCTTC; CDR3: CASSPGRGSNEQFF
size: once; V: TRBV15; J: TRBJ1-2; D: NA; DNA: TGTGCCACCAGCAGAGATAGGGCTAACTATGGCTACACCTTC; CDR3: CATSRDRANYGYTF
size: NA; V: TRBV2; J: TRBJ2-7; D: NA; DNA: TGTGCCAGCAGTGTGCCGGGGAAGTACGAGCAGTACTTC; CDR3: CASSVPGKYEQYF
size: once; V: TRBV7-9; J: TRBJ2-6; D: NA; DNA: TGTGCCAGCAGCTCGGGACGGACCTCTGGGGCCAACGTCCTGACTTTC; CDR3: CASSSGRTSGANVLTF
size: NA; V: TRBV7-2; J: TRBJ2-1; D: TRBD2; DNA: TGTGCCAGCGGGACTAGCGGCAACAATGAGCAGTTCTTC; CDR3: CASGTSGNNEQFF
size: NA; V: TRBV15; J: TRBJ1-3; D: NA; DNA: TGTGCCACCAGCAGATCCGACAAGAGGGGAGGAAACACCATATATTTT; CDR3: CATSRSDKRGGNTIYF
size: NA; V: TRBV7-2; J: TRBJ1-5; D: NA; DNA: TGTGCCAGCAGCTGGATAGGCGGGAGCAATCAGCCCCAGCATTTT; CDR3: CASSWIGGSNQPQHF
size: NA; V: TRBV7-3; J: TRBJ2-5; D: NA; DNA: TGTGCCAGCAGGAGGACAGCCCAAGAGACCCAGTACTTC; CDR3: CASRRTAQETQYF
size: NA; V: TRBV6-1; J: TRBJ1-6; D: NA; DNA: TGTGCCAGCAGTCAAGCGAGAGGTAATTCACCCCTCCACTTT; CDR3: CASSQARGNSPLHF
size: once; V: TRBV5-1; J: TRBJ2-7; D: NA; DNA: TGCGCCAGCAGCTTGGAAGGGTTACTCTACGAGCAGTACTTC; CDR3: CASSLEGLLYEQYF
size: NA; V: TRBV5-1; J: TRBJ2-2; D: NA; DNA: TGCGCCAGTGAGGAGGGGCTGAGCACCGGGGAGCTGTTTTTT; CDR3: CASEEGLSTGELFF
size: NA; V: TRBV7-2; J: TRBJ2-2; D: NA; DNA: TGTGCCAGCAGCTTAGGGGTCCCGGGACTCTTTGGGGCCGGGGAGCTGTTTTTT; CDR3: CASSLGVPGLFGAGELFF
size: NA; V: TRBV5-6; J: TRBJ1-5; D: TRBD1; DNA: TGTGCCAGCAGCTTCGCCCAGGACAGGAGAAATCAGCCCCAGCATTTT; CDR3: CASSFAQDRRNQPQHF
size: NA; V: TRBV18; J: TRBJ1-4; D: NA; DNA: TGTGCCAGCTCACCACGAGACTCAACTAATGAAAAACTGTTTTTT; CDR3: CASSPRDSTNEKLFF
size: NA; V: TRBV28; J: TRBJ2-7; D: TRBD1; DNA: TGTGCCAGCAGTTTTATGGACAGGGACTACGAGCAGTACTTC; CDR3: CASSFMDRDYEQYF
size: NA; V: TRBV27; J: TRBJ2-5; D: NA; DNA: TGTGCCAGTAGATCTGCCGGGAGCCTAGGAGAGACCCAGTACTTC; CDR3: CASRSAGSLGETQYF
size: once; V: TRBV5-1; J: TRBJ1-4; D: TRBD1; DNA: TGCGCCAGCAGCCTTAGGACAGGCCATGCAACTAATGAAAAACTGTTTTTT; CDR3: CASSLRTGHATNEKLFF
size: NA; V: TRBV13; J: TRBJ2-7; D: TRBD1; DNA: TGTGCCAGCAGAAGACAGGGACCCTACGAGCAGTACTTC; CDR3: CASRRQGPYEQYF
size: NA; V: TRBV29-1; J: TRBJ1-2; D: NA; DNA: TGCAGCGTTGACGGATTAGGCTACACCTTC; CDR3: CSVDGLGYTF